The next 9 T cell receptor beta chains were all read from a single sample in a study of human T cells and chemical hapten exposure. TCRdb redid the calling of the RACE reads with MiXCR, one entry per CDR3 protein. The sample comprises roughly 120,000 distinct CDR3 sequences, approximately 14% of which are singletons, and 0.9% to 0.95% rests with the top ten. Time point in this sample: patch test 1, 2 weeks after DPC sensitization. Documented treatment: therapeutic diphenylcyclopropenone sensitization with weekly scalp DPC. The input for sequencing was whole blood, taken in connection with sensitization to the hapten diphenylcyclopropenone (DPC). The source is a man aged 18 to 35 with alopecia areata. Some clones in this sample may be carry-over from other donors' samples.

This chain uses TRBV29-1 with TRBJ2-1, with 9 bases lining up with TRBD1. The trim removed 7 bases at V and 1 base at J, leaving 8 bases unmatched. Germline CDR1 and CDR2: SQVTM and ANQGSEA. The CDR3 runs to 15 residues. CDR3 in amino acids: CSDRDRVRSYNEQFF. The DNA for the CDR3 is TGCAGCGACCGGGACAGGGTTCGGTCCTACAATGAGCAGTTCTTC.

The chain has TRBV6-6 and TRBJ2-1; tentative D call: TRBD2 (6 bases). V was cut by 5 bases and J by 6 bases, with 17 bases left in between. The germline CDR1 and CDR2 sequences are MNHNY and SVGAGI (reference sequence). The CDR3 contains 15 residues. The CDR3 reads CASSTRLQAGNEQFF. The CDR3 DNA follows: TGTGCCAGCAGTACCCGGTTACAAGCGGGCAATGAGCAGTTCTTC.

The chain uses TRBV6-4 and TRBJ2-1; 7 bases are a match to TRBD1. There are 14 residues in the CDR3. V shed 4 bases and J 6 bases; nucleotides not matched to a gene: 6. Per the germline V gene, CDR1 is MRHNA and CDR2 is SNTAGT. The CDR3 here is CASSAMTGSNEQFF. The CDR3 region has the DNA TGTGCCAGCAGTGCAATGACAGGGAGCAATGAGCAGTTCTTC.

The chain recombines TRBV5-5 with TRBJ1-4; 12 bases line up with TRBD1. The CDR3 extends over 16 amino acids. V lost 4 bases to trimming and J lost 8 bases; unmatched junction nucleotides: 9. Germline CDR1 SGHKS, CDR2 YYEKEE (reference sequence). CDR3 sequence: CASSPTPGQGAEKLFF. The CDR3 DNA reads as TGTGCCAGCAGCCCAACACCGGGACAGGGGGCCGAAAAACTGTTTTTT. The variable domain in full, with the rest retrieved from reference TRBV5-5 and TRBJ1-4, is DAGVTQSPTHLIKTRGQQVTLRCSPISGHKSVSWYQQVLGQGPQFIFQYYEKEERGRGNFPDRFSARQFPNYSSELNVNALLLGDSALYLCASSPTPGQGAEKLFFGSGTQLSVL.

The chain joins TRBV18 to TRBJ1-5; 9 bases match TRBD1. CDR1 is KGHSH and CDR2 is LQKENI in the germline V gene. The junction had 7 bases not matched to a gene; V was cut back by 0 bases and J by 1 base. This CDR3 contains 18 residues. The CDR3 loop is CASSPPGPTGGSNQPQHF. CDR3 coding DNA: TGTGCCAGCTCACCACCGGGCCCGACAGGGGGAAGCAATCAGCCCCAGCATTTT.

J is TRBJ2-3 and V is TRBV19; 9 bases are shared with TRBD2. V lost 8 bases to trimming and J lost 2 bases; unmatched junction nucleotides: 17. This CDR3 comprises 18 residues. Germline V CDR1 and CDR2: LNHDA, SQIVND (reference sequence). The CDR3 sequence: CASSMNPLKRGVTDTQYF. The CDR3 DNA follows: TGTGCCAGTTCAATGAACCCCCTAAAGCGGGGGGTCACAGATACGCAGTATTTT.

The V gene is TRBV6-6, the J gene TRBJ2-1; 9 bases line up with TRBD1. Germline CDR1 reads MNHNY; CDR2 reads SVGAGI (reference sequence). J gave up 4 bases and V 6 bases, and 7 bases lay outside the gene matches. The CDR3 totals 15 residues. This CDR3 is CASRMGQGYYNEQFF. As DNA, the CDR3 is TGTGCCAGCAGGATGGGACAGGGATATTACAATGAGCAGTTCTTC.

The V and J genes are TRBV6-2 or TRBV6-3 and TRBJ2-2, with no clear D. The germline CDR1 and CDR2 sequences are MNHEY and SVGEGT. V shed 1 base and J shed 2 bases, with 11 bases lying between them. The CDR3 extends over 16 amino acids. The CDR3 is CASSYFPYGNTGELFF. CDR3 in DNA: TGTGCCAGCAGTTACTTCCCTTACGGAAACACCGGGGAGCTGTTTTTT.

The rearrangement links TRBV6-2 or TRBV6-3 to TRBJ2-2; TRBD2 matches at 12 bases. J was trimmed by 2 bases and V by 3 bases; bases with no gene match: 4. The CDR3 has 17 residues. Germline V lookup: CDR1 MNHEY, CDR2 SVGEGT. CDR3 loop: CASSYWTSGINTGELFF. CDR3 coding DNA: TGTGCCAGCAGTTATTGGACTAGCGGGATTAACACCGGGGAGCTGTTTTTT.